The 21 T cell receptor beta chains below were found in one sample sequenced in a study of T cell responses to AZD1222 COVID-19 vaccine (dated by TCRdb to about 2021). The library was obtained by the immunoSEQ multiplex PCR assay. What TCRdb holds here is the immuneACCESS table cut down to in-frame rearrangements. Part of the clones is not present; checked against another copy, under half of the missing clones reflect an unresolved V gene, and the others are unexplained. Present in this sample are almost 95,000 clones, 85% of which were seen just once. Clones ranked in the top ten supply roughly 5% of the sample. In light of the paper, this sample's time point label describes: about 28 days (+/-7) after the second vaccine dose. The sample was peripheral blood, taken 28 days after the second AZD1222 dose. The receptors were gathered from an adult who received the AZD1222 COVID-19 vaccine.

The CDR3 protein is CASGFSGDGQTNTGELFF. The CDR3 nucleotides read TGTGCTAGTGGTTTCTCGGGGGACGGACAAACGAACACCGGGGAGCTGTTTTTT. V is TRBV12-5 and J is TRBJ2-2; D might be TRBD2 (6 bases). CDR1 is LGHNT and CDR2 is FRNRAP in the germline V gene. V lost 3 bases, J lost 0 bases, and 17 bases lay in between. The length of the CDR3 is 18 residues.

The sample holds one count of this clone. The V call is TRBV2, the J call TRBJ2-1, with a weak D call TRBD1 (6 bases). CDR1 SNHLY and CDR2 FYNNEI come from the germline V gene. With 9 bases removed from V and 9 bases from J, the gap between germline ends came to 18 bases. This CDR3 region has 13 residues. CDR3 bases: TGTGCCAGTAGGGGGAGCCCGCGCGGTGAGCAGTTCTTC. It codes for CASRGSPRGEQFF.

CDR3 nucleotide sequence: TGTGCCGCCCTGGGGGGGCCGCGGGAGACCCAGTACTTC. This sequence encodes CAALGGPRETQYF. This sequence joins TRBV6-5 and TRBJ2-5; D possibly corresponds to TRBD2 (7 bases). The V end lost 11 bases, the J end lost 5 bases, and 18 bases lay between the germline ends. This CDR3 has 13 amino acids. CDR1 and CDR2 (germline): MNHEY, SVGAGI.

This rearrangement joins TRBV5-6 to TRBJ2-2; D perhaps matches TRBD2 (7 bases). CDR1 is SGHDT and CDR2 is YYEEEE in the germline V gene. V lost 4 bases to trimming and J lost 7 bases, with 29 bases between them. This CDR3 has 19 amino acids. The CDR3 is CASSLLGAGAQSMGGELFF. The CDR3 nucleotides are TGTGCCAGCAGCCTCTTAGGGGCGGGGGCCCAGTCAATGGGCGGGGAGCTGTTTTTT.

DNA for the CDR3: TGTGCCAGCAGCAAAGCCGGAGCCGGGACAGGCGCCTACGAGCAGTACTTC. Its protein is CASSKAGAGTGAYEQYF. The rearrangement joins TRBV21-1 to TRBJ2-7; whether TRBD1, the table's D call, matches the DNA was not checked. TRBV21-1 is shown as a pseudogene. The CDR3 has 17 residues.

V is TRBV7-2 and J is TRBJ2-3; 9 nucleotides align to TRBD2. This CDR3 has 16 amino acids. V trimming: 5 bases; J trimming: 2 bases; junction bases outside the gene matches: 8. Germline values: CDR1 SGHTA, CDR2 FQGNSA. The CDR3 nucleotides are TGTGCCAGCAGCATTTCCGCTAGCGGGATCACAGATACGCAGTATTTT. Residues: CASSISASGITDTQYF.

With regard to this clone: This sample also contains other DNA sequences that code for the same CDR3. This chain connects TRBV5-1 to TRBJ1-1, with unresolved D. This CDR3 is 13 amino acids long. Trimming shortened V by 0 bases and J by 2 bases, and 5 bases separated the two germline ends. Germline assignment: CDR1 SGHRS and CDR2 YFSETQ. The CDR3 region is CASSLGGNTEAFF. The CDR3, as DNA: TGCGCCAGCAGCTTGGGCGGAAACACTGAAGCTTTCTTT.

This CDR3 is CASSLLPGATNEKLFF. CDR3 nucleotide sequence: TGTGCCAGCTCATTGCTACCGGGAGCAACTAATGAAAAACTGTTTTTT. The rearrangement joins TRBV18 to TRBJ1-4; no clear D. Germline V gene data show CDR1 as KGHSH and CDR2 as LQKENI. The CDR3 is made up of 16 amino acids. Trimming removed 5 bases from V and 0 bases from J, with 13 bases in between.

The chain has TRBV6-4 and TRBJ2-7; 7 bases align to TRBD1. Germline trimming cut 4 bases from V and 0 bases from J; bases unmatched to any gene: 15. Germline CDR1 and CDR2: MRHNA and SNTAGT. This CDR3 is built from 18 residues. The CDR3 sequence: CASSAIVTRGDSSYEQYF. The CDR3 DNA reads as TGTGCCAGCAGTGCAATAGTTACTAGAGGGGACAGCTCCTACGAGCAGTACTTC.

The chain has TRBV25-1 and TRBJ1-2; 7 nucleotides match TRBD1. The V gene's germline CDR1 is MGHDK and CDR2 SYGVNS. The CDR3 sequence is 15 residues long. Losses at the gene ends were 2 bases for V and 2 bases for J; bases not matched to a gene: 5. Here the CDR3 DNA reads TGTGCCAGCAGTGAAAAGGGGGCCGGGAACTATGGCTACACCTTC. It codes for CASSEKGAGNYGYTF.

The rearrangement uses TRBV6-5 and TRBJ1-5; D gene ambiguous. CDR1 MNHEY and CDR2 SVGAGI come from the germline V gene. V lost 8 bases and J 5 bases, leaving 16 bases between the germline ends. This CDR3 has 14 amino acids. The CDR3 bases are TGTGCCAGCCGGCTCTACGAGGGTCATCAGCCCCAGCATTTT. It encodes CASRLYEGHQPQHF.

V and J are TRBV18 and TRBJ2-7; tentative D call: TRBD1 (6 bases). The V gene's germline CDR1 is KGHSH and CDR2 LQKENI. CDR3 length: 15 amino acids. Trimming removed 6 bases from V and 4 bases from J, with 19 bases in between. In nucleotides, the CDR3 is TGTGCCAGCTCGCTGCAACAGGGTCGCCGGTACGAGCAGTACTTC. It encodes CASSLQQGRRYEQYF.

The rearrangement links TRBV3-1 (or the pseudogene TRBV3-2) to TRBJ1-1; D is ambiguous. The CDR3 length is 12 residues. Germline CDR1 is LGHDT and CDR2 is YNNKEL (reference sequence). Trimming removed 5 bases from V and 5 bases from J, with 9 bases in between. CDR3 DNA: TGTGCCAGCAGCAAAACGGGGACTGAAGCTTTCTTT. Translation: CASSKTGTEAFF.

The V gene is TRBV24-1, the J gene TRBJ1-3; a possible D gene is TRBD1 (5 bases). This CDR3 region has 17 residues. Trimming removed 4 bases at V and 0 bases at J, with 15 bases between. Germline V gene lookup returns CDR1 KGHDR and CDR2 SFDVKD. In DNA form, the CDR3 reads TGTGCCACCAGTGAATCGAGCCGGGACGGCTCTGGAAACACCATATATTTT. This encodes CATSESSRDGSGNTIYF.

The chain joins TRBV24-1 to TRBJ2-3; D not resolved. CDR3 length: 11 residues. Deletions cut 4 bases from V and 10 bases from J, with 8 bases between. Germline V gene lookup returns CDR1 KGHDR and CDR2 SFDVKD. CDR3 sequence (DNA): TGTGCCACCAGTGACCAAGGGCCGCAGTATTTT. Residues: CATSDQGPQYF.

For this clone: One end of the junction varies from germline; a read error may be responsible. This CDR3 reads CASSLVQGTNYNEQFF. The CDR3 region has the DNA TGTGCTAGCAGCTTAGTTCAGGGGACGAATTACAATGAGCAGTTCTTC. This rearrangement joins TRBV7-7 to TRBJ2-1, with D tentatively TRBD1 (6 bases). This CDR3 spans 16 amino acids. Germline V CDR1 and CDR2: SSHAT, FNYEAQ (reference sequence).

The chain joins TRBV9 to TRBJ2-3; 11 bases fit TRBD2. The trim removed 0 bases at V and 3 bases at J, leaving 6 bases unmatched. Germline V gives CDR1 SGDLS, CDR2 YYNGEE. The CDR3 runs to 17 residues. This chain's CDR3 is CASSVVVTSGETDTQYF. DNA of the CDR3: TGTGCCAGCAGCGTAGTTGTGACTAGCGGGGAGACAGATACGCAGTATTTT.

V usage is TRBV5-6 and J usage is TRBJ2-7; D possibly corresponds to TRBD2 (5 bases). CDR3 length: 14 residues. V was trimmed by 3 bases and J by 3 bases, leaving 13 bases between them. The germline V gene encodes CDR1 SGHDT and CDR2 YYEEEE. CDR3 nucleotide sequence: TGTGCCAGCAGCTACGTTCGCCGGGACTACGAGCAGTACTTC. Its protein product is CASSYVRRDYEQYF.

This rearrangement joins TRBV5-1 to TRBJ2-7; D ambiguous. V was shortened by 7 bases and J by 0 bases, with 11 bases between the two germline ends. The CDR3 contains 13 residues. The V gene's germline CDR1 is SGHRS and CDR2 YFSETQ. CDR3: CASRVSLSYEQYF. CDR3 in DNA: TGCGCCAGCCGGGTTAGTCTCTCCTACGAGCAGTACTTC.

The CDR3: CARTTGAGGANVLTF. The CDR3 coding sequence is TGTGCCAGAACTACAGGGGCAGGTGGGGCCAACGTCCTGACTTTC. The chain uses TRBV2 and TRBJ2-6, with 7 bases matching TRBD1. The junction had 8 bases not matched to a gene; V was cut back by 9 bases and J by 3 bases. From germline, CDR1 is SNHLY and CDR2 FYNNEI. This CDR3 spans 15 amino acids.

The V call is TRBV7-3, the J call TRBJ1-4, with 8 bases lining up with TRBD1. This CDR3 is 15 amino acids long. The trim removed 4 bases at V and 3 bases at J, leaving 4 bases unmatched. The germline CDR1 and CDR2 sequences are SGHTA and FQGTGA. The CDR3 region has the DNA TGTGCCAGCAGCTGTCTACAGGGGGCTAATGAAAAACTGTTTTTT. Translated: CASSCLQGANEKLFF. Variable domain in full (rest from reference TRBV7-3 and TRBJ1-4): GAGVSQTPSNKVTEKGKYVELRCDPISGHTALYWYRQSLGQGPEFLIYFQGTGAADDSGLPNDRFFAVRPEGSVSTLKIQRTERGDSAVYLCASSCLQGANEKLFFGSGTQLSVL.